A single sample is the source of the 12 T cell receptor beta chains below, sequenced in a study of radiation and T cells in renal cell carcinoma. Assay: immunoSEQ multiplex PCR; the TCRdb copy retains only in-frame clones and omits some. The repertoire holds more than 140,000 clones, roughly 83% seen once, with roughly 25% in the top ten. Time point reported: baseline pretreatment blood. The treatment denotes: 15 Gy SBRT to primary tumor, nephrectomy 4 weeks later. The sequencing here drew on blood, taken from a patient whose treatment included radiotherapy and nephrectomy. These TCRs come from a woman aged 45 to 65 with renal cell carcinoma.

The chain recombines TRBV7-9 with TRBJ2-1; maybe TRBD2 (6 bases). The CDR3 loop spans 13 amino acids. The V gene lost 8 bases and the J gene lost 1 base, with 9 bases spanning the gap. CDR1 SEHNR and CDR2 FQNEAQ come from the germline V gene (reference sequence). CDR3 DNA: TGTGCCAGCTCCCGGGGGTCCTACAATGAGCAGTTCTTC. It yields the protein CASSRGSYNEQFF.

The CDR3 nucleotides are TGTGCCAGCAGCTTAATCTATGGCTACACCTTC. It specifies CASSLIYGYTF. V is TRBV7-2 and J is TRBJ1-2; D is unclear. Trimming took off 2 bases at V and 4 bases at J, with 2 bases between the two ends. CDR1 is SGHTA and CDR2 is FQGNSA in the germline V gene. The length of the CDR3 is 11 residues.

The V gene is TRBV6-5, the J gene TRBJ1-1; 7 nucleotides match TRBD1. The CDR3 covers 15 residues. The germline V gene has CDR1 MNHEY and CDR2 SVGAGI. Trimming took 6 bases from V and 8 from J; bases not matched to a gene: 15. CDR3 in amino acids: CASSLIRGSGKEAFF. The CDR3 nucleotides are TGTGCCAGCAGCCTAATCAGGGGGTCCGGAAAAGAAGCTTTCTTT.

The chain employs TRBV28 and TRBJ1-5; unclear D gene. With 2 bases removed from V and 0 bases from J, the gap between germline ends came to 8 bases. Per germline, CDR1 MDHEN and CDR2 SYDVKM. The CDR3 is 15 residues long. The chain's CDR3 is CASSLGVYSNQPQHF. DNA for the CDR3: TGTGCCAGCAGTTTAGGGGTGTATAGCAATCAGCCCCAGCATTTT.

V and J are TRBV14 and TRBJ2-1; the match to TRBD2 covers 11 bases. Germline V lookup: CDR1 SGHDN, CDR2 FVKESK. Trimming removed 0 bases from V and 7 bases from J; junction bases left unmatched: 8. The CDR3 is made up of 17 amino acids. The CDR3 region is CASSQDLGLADGNEQFF. Written as DNA, the CDR3 is TGTGCCAGCAGCCAAGATCTGGGACTAGCGGACGGGAATGAGCAGTTCTTC.

This chain joins TRBV28 and TRBJ2-7; D call uncertain. The CDR3 runs 15 residues. Germline CDR1 and CDR2: MDHEN and SYDVKM. V was shortened by 2 bases and J by 2 bases, with 13 bases between the two germline ends. CDR3 nucleotides: TGTGCCAGCAGTTTAAGAGTGGGGTCAACCTACGAGCAGTACTTC. Translation gives CASSLRVGSTYEQYF.

About this clone itself: Sequence at one end of the junction differs from germline and may be a read error. This chain joins TRBV5-4 and TRBJ1-1, with D tentatively TRBD1 (6 bases). This CDR3 spans 14 amino acids. The germline gives CDR1 SGHNT, CDR2 YYREEE (reference sequence). The CDR3 DNA is TGCGCCAGCAGCCAAGGGGGGGGCCAATATGAAGCTTTCTTT. Protein sequence: CASSQGGGQYEAFF.

The CDR3 sequence is CASRWTGGRQAFF. Here the CDR3 DNA reads TGTGCCAGCAGATGGACAGGGGGCAGACAAGCTTTCTTT. The V and J genes are TRBV2 and TRBJ1-1; 11 nucleotides match TRBD1. Germline CDR1 is SNHLY and CDR2 is FYNNEI. J was trimmed by 9 bases and V by 6 bases; bases with no gene match: 6. This CDR3 has 13 amino acids.

This rearrangement joins TRBV10-3 to TRBJ2-7; D uncertain. Between the trimmed V and J ends, which lost 3 bases and 4 bases, there was a span of 10 bases. CDR1 and CDR2 from the germline V gene are ENHRY and SYGVKD. This CDR3 is 13 amino acids long. Written as DNA, the CDR3 is TGTGCCATCAGTGAAGGAGATATGTACGAGCAGTACTTC. Its translation is CAISEGDMYEQYF.

The genes are TRBV27 and TRBJ2-7; D uncertain. Germline V CDR1 and CDR2: MNHEY, SMNVEV (reference sequence). This CDR3 has 13 residues. V was trimmed by 4 bases and J by 2 bases, leaving 9 bases between them. The CDR3 nucleotides are TGTGCCAGCAGTTCCCAAGCAGCCTACGAGCAGTACTTC. Translating gives CASSSQAAYEQYF.

This chain uses TRBV27 with TRBJ1-5; D gene ambiguous. The germline gives CDR1 MNHEY, CDR2 SMNVEV (reference sequence). The V and J ends lost 3 bases and 0 bases respectively, with 21 bases between them. CDR3 length: 19 amino acids. Here the CDR3 DNA reads TGTGCCAGCAGTTTTCCCTCGGCAGAAACGTTGGGTAGCAATCAGCCCCAGCATTTT. This encodes CASSFPSAETLGSNQPQHF.

V is TRBV6-5 and J is TRBJ1-1; TRBD1 agrees at 8 bases. The V and J ends lost 5 bases and 5 bases, in that order; junction bases with no gene match: 7. The CDR3 spans 14 residues. Germline V CDR1 and CDR2: MNHEY, SVGAGI. CDR3 nucleotides: TGTGCCAGCAGTCGGGACAGGTTGGGGACTGAAGCTTTCTTT. Protein: CASSRDRLGTEAFF.